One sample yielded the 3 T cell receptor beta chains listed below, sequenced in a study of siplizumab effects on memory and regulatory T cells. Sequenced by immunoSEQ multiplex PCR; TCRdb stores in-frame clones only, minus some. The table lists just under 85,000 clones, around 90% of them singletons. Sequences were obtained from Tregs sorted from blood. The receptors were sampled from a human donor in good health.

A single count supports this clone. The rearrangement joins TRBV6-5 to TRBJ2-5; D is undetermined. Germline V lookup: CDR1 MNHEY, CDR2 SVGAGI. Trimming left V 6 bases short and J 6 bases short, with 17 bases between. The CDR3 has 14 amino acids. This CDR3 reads CASSHLPQVQTQYF. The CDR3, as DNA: TGTGCCAGCAGCCATTTACCCCAGGTCCAGACCCAGTACTTC.

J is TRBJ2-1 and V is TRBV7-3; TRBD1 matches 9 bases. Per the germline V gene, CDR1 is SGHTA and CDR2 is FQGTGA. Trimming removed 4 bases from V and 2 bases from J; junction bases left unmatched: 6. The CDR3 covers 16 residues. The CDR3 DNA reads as TGTGCCAGCAGCTCAGGGACAGGGAGCGCCTACAATGAGCAGTTCTTC. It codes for CASSSGTGSAYNEQFF.

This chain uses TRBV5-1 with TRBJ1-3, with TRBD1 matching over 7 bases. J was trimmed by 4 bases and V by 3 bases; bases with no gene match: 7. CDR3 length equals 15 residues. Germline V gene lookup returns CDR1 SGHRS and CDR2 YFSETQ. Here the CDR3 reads CASSSASGGGNTIYF. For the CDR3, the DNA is TGCGCCAGCAGCTCCGCTTCAGGGGGAGGAAACACCATATATTTT.